This TCR beta chain was profiled in a study of blood T cell repertoires in COVID-19. Study background: Material from acute and convalescent COVID-19 was sourced from the United States, Italy and Spain. T cells, B-cell-depleted T cells, or PBMCs supplied cDNA or gDNA.

This clone has more than one count but fewer than ten. Germline CDR1 MNHNY, CDR2 SVGAGI (reference sequence). The V and J ends lost 5 bases and 4 bases, in that order; junction bases with no gene match: 21. This CDR3 is built from 19 residues. Original processing methods: Amplification of reference gene primers provided the estimated nucleated cell counts. Only in-frame clones appear in the TCRdb table, and some are missing; sequencing was by immunoSEQ multiplex PCR. That table furnishes V, J and clone size, whereas the DNA furnished D and trimming. Of fewer than 95,000 clones listed, around 90% are singletons.

The material sequenced was peripheral blood. The chain employs TRBV6-6 and TRBJ1-1; 8 bases line up with TRBD1. The sequence was collected from a woman of 80 years or more with acute or convalescent COVID-19. In DNA, the CDR3 is TGTGCCAGCAGTCCCTACCGCCGACCGGCAGGGGGCGCGGTCACTGAAGCTTTCTTT. Translation gives CASSPYRRPAGGAVTEAFF.